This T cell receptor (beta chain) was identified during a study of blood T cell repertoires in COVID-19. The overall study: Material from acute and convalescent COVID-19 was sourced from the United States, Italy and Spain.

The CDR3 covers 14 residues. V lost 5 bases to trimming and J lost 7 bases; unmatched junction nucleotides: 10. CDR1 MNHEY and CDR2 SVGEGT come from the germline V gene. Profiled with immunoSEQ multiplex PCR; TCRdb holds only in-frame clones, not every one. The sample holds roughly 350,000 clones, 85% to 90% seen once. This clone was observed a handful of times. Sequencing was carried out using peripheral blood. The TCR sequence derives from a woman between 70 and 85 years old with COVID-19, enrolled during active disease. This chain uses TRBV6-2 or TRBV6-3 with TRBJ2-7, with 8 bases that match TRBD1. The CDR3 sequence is CASSDRGPLGEQYF. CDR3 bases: TGTGCCAGCAGTGACAGGGGACCCTTGGGGGAGCAGTACTTC.